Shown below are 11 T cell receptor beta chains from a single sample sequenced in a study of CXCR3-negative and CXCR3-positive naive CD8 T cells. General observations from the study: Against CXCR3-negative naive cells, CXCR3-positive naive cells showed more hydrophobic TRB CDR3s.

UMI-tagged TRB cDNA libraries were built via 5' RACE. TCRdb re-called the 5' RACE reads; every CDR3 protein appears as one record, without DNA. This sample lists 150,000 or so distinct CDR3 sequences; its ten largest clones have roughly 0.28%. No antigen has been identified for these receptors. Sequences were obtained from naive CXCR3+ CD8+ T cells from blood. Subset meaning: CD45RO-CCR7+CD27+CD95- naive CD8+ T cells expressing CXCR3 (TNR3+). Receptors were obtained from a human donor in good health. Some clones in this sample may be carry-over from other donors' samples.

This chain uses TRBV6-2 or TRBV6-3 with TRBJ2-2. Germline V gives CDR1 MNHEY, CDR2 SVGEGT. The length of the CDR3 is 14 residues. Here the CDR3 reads CASSYSTYGGELFF.

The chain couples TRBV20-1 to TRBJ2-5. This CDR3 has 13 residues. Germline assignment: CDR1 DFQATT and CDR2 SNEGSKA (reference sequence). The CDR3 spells CSASTEYQETQYF.

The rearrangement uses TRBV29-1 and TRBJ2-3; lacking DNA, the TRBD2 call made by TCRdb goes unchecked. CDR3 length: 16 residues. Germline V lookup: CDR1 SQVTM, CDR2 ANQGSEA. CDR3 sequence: CSVEGSSDLNTDTQYF.

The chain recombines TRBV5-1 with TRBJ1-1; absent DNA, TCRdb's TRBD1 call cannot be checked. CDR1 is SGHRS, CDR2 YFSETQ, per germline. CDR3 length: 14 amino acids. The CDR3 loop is CASSQGELDTEAFF.

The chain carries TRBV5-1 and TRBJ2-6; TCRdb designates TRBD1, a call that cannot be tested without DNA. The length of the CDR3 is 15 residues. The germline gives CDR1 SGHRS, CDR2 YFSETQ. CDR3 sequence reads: CASSSRGGEANVLTF.

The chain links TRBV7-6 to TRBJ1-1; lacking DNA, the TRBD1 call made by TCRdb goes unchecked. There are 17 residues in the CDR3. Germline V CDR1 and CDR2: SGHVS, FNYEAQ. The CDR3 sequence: CASSLESPGASNTEAFF.

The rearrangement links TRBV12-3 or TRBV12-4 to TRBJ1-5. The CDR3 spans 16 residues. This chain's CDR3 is CASSLIYSPASVPQHF.

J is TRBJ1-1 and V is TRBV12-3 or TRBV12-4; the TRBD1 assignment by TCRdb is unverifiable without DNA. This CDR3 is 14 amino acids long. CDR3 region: CASSREGGNTEAFF.

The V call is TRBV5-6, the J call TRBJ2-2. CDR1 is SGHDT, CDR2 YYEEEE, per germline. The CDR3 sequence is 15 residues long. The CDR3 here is CASSLVRANTGELFF. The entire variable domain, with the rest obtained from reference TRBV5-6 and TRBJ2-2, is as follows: DAGVTQSPTHLIKTRGQQVTLRCSPKSGHDTVSWYQQALGQGPQFIFQYYEEEERQRGNFPDRFSGHQFPNYSSELNVNALLLGDSALYLCASSLVRANTGELFFGEGSRLTVL.

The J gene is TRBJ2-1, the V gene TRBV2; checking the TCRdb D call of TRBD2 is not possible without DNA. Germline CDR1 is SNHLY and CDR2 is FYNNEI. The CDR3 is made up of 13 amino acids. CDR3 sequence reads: CASSETYGTRKFF.

CDR3 loop: CASSSSVDRAYNEQFF. V is TRBV25-1 and J is TRBJ2-1; TCRdb names TRBD1, which stays unverified in the absence of DNA. The CDR3 sequence is 16 residues long. Germline CDR1 MGHDK, CDR2 SYGVNS.